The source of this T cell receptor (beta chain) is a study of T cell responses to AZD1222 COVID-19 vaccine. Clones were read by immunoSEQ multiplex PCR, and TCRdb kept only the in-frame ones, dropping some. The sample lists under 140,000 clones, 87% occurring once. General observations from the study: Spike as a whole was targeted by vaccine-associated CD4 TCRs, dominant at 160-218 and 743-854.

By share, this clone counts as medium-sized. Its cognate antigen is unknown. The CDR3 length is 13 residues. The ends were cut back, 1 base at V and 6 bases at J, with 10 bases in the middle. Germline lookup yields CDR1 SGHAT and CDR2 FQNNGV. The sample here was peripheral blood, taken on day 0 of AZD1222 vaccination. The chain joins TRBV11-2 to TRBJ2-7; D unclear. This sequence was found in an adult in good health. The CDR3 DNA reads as TGTGCCAGCAGCTTAGTTTCTGGGGTCGAGCAGTACTTC. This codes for CASSLVSGVEQYF.